Listed here are 4 T cell receptor beta chains from one sample, sequenced in a study of Graves' ophthalmopathy and Graves' hyperthyroidism. Scientists amplified the TCR beta CDR3 regions from RNA transcripts. Second-round multiplex PCR followed a first-round RT-PCR using HTBI primers. TCRdb fed the multiplex PCR reads into MiXCR, producing one record per CDR3 protein. The sample lists a few hundred thousand distinct CDR3 sequences; about two fifths were seen once. The material sequenced was peripheral blood or thyroid tissue (not recorded which). These receptors were collected from an adult man with Graves' hyperthyroidism.

This clonotype was detected many times. The chain is built from TRBV29-1 and TRBJ1-1; tentative D call: TRBD1 (5 bases). Deletions cut 8 bases from V and 5 bases from J, with 21 bases between. The CDR3 runs to 14 residues. The germline V gene has CDR1 SQVTM and CDR2 ANQGSEA. DNA of the CDR3: TGCAGCTCCGTCCACAGGCAAAAGGTTACTGAAGCTTTCTTT. It specifies CSSVHRQKVTEAFF.

This clonotype was found many times. The J gene is TRBJ1-5, the V gene TRBV19; D remains ambiguous. The CDR3 runs to 13 residues. The germline V gene encodes CDR1 LNHDA and CDR2 SQIVND (reference sequence). V dropped 9 bases and J dropped 6 bases, with 15 bases sitting between them. The CDR3: CASHRKGGQPQHF. The CDR3 region has the DNA TGTGCCAGCCATCGAAAGGGAGGTCAGCCCCAGCATTTT. Variable domain in full (rest from reference TRBV19 and TRBJ1-5): DGGITQSPKYLFRKEGQNVTLSCEQNLNHDAMYWYRQDPGQGLRLIYYSQIVNDFQKGDIAEGYSVSREKKESFPLTVTSAQKNPTAFYLCASHRKGGQPQHFGDGTRLSIL.

This chain connects TRBV27 to TRBJ2-7; no clear D. Germline V gene sequence: CDR1 MNHEY, CDR2 SMNVEV (reference sequence). V lost 4 bases, J lost 6 bases, and 10 bases lay in between. The CDR3 covers 12 residues. CDR3 sequence (DNA): TGTGCCAGCAGTTCCTCTAAGGCCGAGCAGTACTTC. It encodes CASSSSKAEQYF.

Many counts were recorded for this clonotype. The CDR3 coding sequence is TGTGCCAGCAGCCCGTTAGGGGGCACTGAAGCTTTCTTT. Its protein product is CASSPLGGTEAFF. The gene calls are TRBV3-1 and TRBJ1-1, with TRBD1 as a possible D gene (6 bases). The V and J ends lost 4 bases and 4 bases respectively, with 10 bases between them. CDR3 length: 13 amino acids. Germline CDR1 reads LGHDT; CDR2 reads YNNKEL (reference sequence).